This TCR beta chain is from a study of T cell responses to AZD1222 COVID-19 vaccine. Germline V gene sequence: CDR1 MNHEY, CDR2 SMNVEV (reference sequence). This CDR3 spans 14 amino acids. V was shortened by 0 bases and J by 8 bases, with 11 bases between the two germline ends. Using immunoSEQ multiplex PCR, the repertoire was profiled, and TCRdb retains in-frame clones only, with some absent. The data show 50,000 to 60,000 clones, with more than 75% seen just once and less than 5% held by the top ten. The sequence was collected from an adult who received the AZD1222 COVID-19 vaccine. The chain combines TRBV27 with TRBJ2-1, with a tentative D call TRBD1 (6 bases). Here the sequenced sample was peripheral blood, taken 28 days after the second AZD1222 dose. The CDR3 region has the DNA TGTGCCAGCAGTTTATCTCTTCAGGGGCATGAGCAGTTCTTC. Residues: CASSLSLQGHEQFF.